A selection of T cell receptor beta chains follows, all from one sample in a study of T cell repertoires in cytomegalovirus infection. A single record per CDR3 protein comes from TCRdb applying MiXCR to the reads. There are 650,000 to 850,000 distinct CDR3 sequences in the sample; 25% to 35% occur only once, and under 15% lies in the top ten. No antigen is known for these receptors. The material sequenced was cultured CD8+ T cells from PBMCs, taken from culture after CMV antigen stimulation. The receptors here all came from a human donor in good health (CMV status not recorded). Some clones in this sample may be carry-over from other donors' samples. The CDR3 runs from the conserved cysteine through the conserved F or W. Each record gives: J gene, clone size, V gene, D gene, CDR3 protein, CDR3 DNA. The D gene is left open where the match is weak. Not every row has a clone size; where given, it reads once, few, many or a size class.

TRBJ2-5 | once | TRBV27 | . | CASSSEKTQYF | TGTGCCAGCAGTTCCGAGAAGACCCAGTACTTC
TRBJ2-7 | few | TRBV6-6 | . | CASSYEGGPYEQYF | TGTGCCAGCAGTTACGAGGGCGGGCCCTACGAGCAGTACTTC
TRBJ2-1 | many | TRBV7-9 | TRBD2 | CASSYLAGAPNYNEQFF | TGTGCCAGCAGCTACCTAGCGGGGGCCCCCAACTACAATGAGCAGTTCTTC
TRBJ1-2 | . | TRBV4-3 | . | CASSQDRQSPNYGYTF | TGCGCCAGCAGCCAAGATCGGCAGTCGCCTAACTATGGCTACACCTTC
TRBJ1-5 | few | TRBV19 | TRBD1 | CASTPSQGGYQPQHF | TGTGCCAGTACCCCTAGTCAAGGGGGCTACCAGCCCCAGCATTTT
TRBJ2-5 | . | TRBV5-1 | TRBD2 | CASKERGEQETQYF | TGCGCCAGCAAGGAGCGGGGGGAACAAGAGACCCAGTACTTC
TRBJ2-3 | . | TRBV9 | TRBD2 | CASSPGTSGGNTQYF | TGTGCCAGCAGCCCAGGGACTAGCGGGGGCAACACGCAGTATTTT
TRBJ2-2 | . | TRBV4-1 | . | CASSQTPGTGELFF | TGCGCCAGCAGCCAGACCCCAGGGACCGGGGAGCTGTTTTTT
TRBJ1-2 | . | TRBV7-9 | . | CAPQREYGYTF | TGTGCCCCGCAACGGGAATATGGCTACACCTTC
TRBJ2-1 | many | TRBV12-3/TRBV12-4 | . | CASSLLHYNEQFF | TGTGCCAGCAGTTTACTACACTACAATGAGCAGTTCTTC
TRBJ2-3 | many | TRBV20-1 | . | CSASTSTDTQYF | TGCAGTGCTAGTACTAGCACAGATACGCAGTATTTT
TRBJ1-5 | many | TRBV7-8 | . | CASSRQFYSNQPQHF | TGTGCCAGCAGCCGACAATTCTATAGCAATCAGCCCCAGCATTTT
TRBJ2-2 | many | TRBV7-8 | . | CASSLFSLVGGPYTGELFF | TGTGCCAGCAGCTTATTTTCTTTAGTGGGGGGGCCGTACACCGGGGAGCTGTTTTTT
TRBJ2-2 | . | TRBV9 | . | CASSVEGSGELFF | TGTGCCAGCAGCGTAGAAGGGTCCGGGGAGCTGTTTTTT